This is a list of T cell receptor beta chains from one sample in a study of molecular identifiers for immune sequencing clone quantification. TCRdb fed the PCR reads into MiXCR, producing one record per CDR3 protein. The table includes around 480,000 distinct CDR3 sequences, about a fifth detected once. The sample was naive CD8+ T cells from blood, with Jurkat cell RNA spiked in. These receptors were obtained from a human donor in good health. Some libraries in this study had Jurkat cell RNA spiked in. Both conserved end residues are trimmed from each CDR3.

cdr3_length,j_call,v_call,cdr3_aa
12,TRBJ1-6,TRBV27,ASSGQGNWTPLH
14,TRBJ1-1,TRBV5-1,ASSLAGGAYYTEAF
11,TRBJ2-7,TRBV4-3,ASSPGKGYEQY
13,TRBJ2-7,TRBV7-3,ASSLGPSASYEQY
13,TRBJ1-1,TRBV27,ASSLVARSNTEAF
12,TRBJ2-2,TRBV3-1,ASSQAGDIGELF
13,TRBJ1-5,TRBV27,ASSSQGGLHQPQH
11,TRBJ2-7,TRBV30,AWSEQGAREQY
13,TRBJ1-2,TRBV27,ASSPPGQTSYGYT
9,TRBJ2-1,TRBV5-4,ASSSDSEQF
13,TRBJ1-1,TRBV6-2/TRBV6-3,ASSPRTGGLAEAF
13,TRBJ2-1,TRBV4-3,ASSLMGLSYNEQF
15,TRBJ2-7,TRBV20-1,SARQGDMRGSSYEQY
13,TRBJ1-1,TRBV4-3,ASSHLRQVYTEAF
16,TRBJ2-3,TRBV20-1,SARRGGLTRLPTDTQY
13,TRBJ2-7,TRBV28,ASSLGREGGGEQY
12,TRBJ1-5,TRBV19,ASSIAGPNQPQH